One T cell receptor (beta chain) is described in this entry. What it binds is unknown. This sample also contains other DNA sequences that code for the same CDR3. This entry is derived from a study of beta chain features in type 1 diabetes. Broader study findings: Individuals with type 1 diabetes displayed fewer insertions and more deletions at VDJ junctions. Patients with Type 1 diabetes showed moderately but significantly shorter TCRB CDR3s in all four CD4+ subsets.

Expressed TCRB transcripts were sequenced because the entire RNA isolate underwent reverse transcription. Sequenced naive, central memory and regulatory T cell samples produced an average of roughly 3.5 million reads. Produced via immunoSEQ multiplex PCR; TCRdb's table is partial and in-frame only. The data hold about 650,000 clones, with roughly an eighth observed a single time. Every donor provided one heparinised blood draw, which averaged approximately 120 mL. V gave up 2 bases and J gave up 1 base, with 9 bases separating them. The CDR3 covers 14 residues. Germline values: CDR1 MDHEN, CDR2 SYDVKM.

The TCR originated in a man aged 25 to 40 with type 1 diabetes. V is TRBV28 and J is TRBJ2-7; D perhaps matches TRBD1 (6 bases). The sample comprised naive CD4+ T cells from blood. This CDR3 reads CASSLSQGSYEQYF. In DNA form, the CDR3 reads TGTGCCAGCAGTTTAAGCCAGGGGTCCTACGAGCAGTACTTC.